This TCR beta chain was identified in a study of control samples from healthy donors and cancer patients. This CDR3 has 14 amino acids. The V end lost 4 bases, the J end lost 4 bases, and 12 bases lay between the germline ends. Looked up from germline, CDR1 is SGHRS and CDR2 is YFSETQ. Profiling relied on immunoSEQ multiplex PCR, and the TCRdb table lists in-frame clones only, not all of them. Among around 100,000 clones listed, approximately 86% were seen once. The sequenced sample was blood. The receptor was derived from a man aged 30-40 years in good health. This rearrangement joins TRBV5-1 to TRBJ2-1; TRBD1 is a possible D gene (6 bases). The CDR3 DNA is TGCGCCAGCAGCGGGGGTCAGGGGTACAATGAGCAGTTCTTC. Amino acid sequence: CASSGGQGYNEQFF.